One sample yielded the 24 T cell receptor beta chains listed below, sequenced in a study of shared clonotypes between healthy human individuals. TCRdb's copy holds only in-frame clones and misses some; the assay was immunoSEQ multiplex PCR. Of about 500,000 clones in the sample, roughly four fifths are singletons; the top ten hold about 12%. The specimen sequenced was PBMCs. The receptors come from a woman in her forties in good health. Some clones in this sample may be carry-over from other donors' samples.

This clone was found a few times. This CDR3 reads CAWGQTLYQETQYF. The CDR3 DNA reads TGTGCCTGGGGACAGACACTGTACCAAGAGACCCAGTACTTC. The chain has TRBV30 and TRBJ2-5; D perhaps matches TRBD1 (6 bases). Trimming removed 5 bases at V and 0 bases at J, with 13 bases between. The CDR3 spans 14 residues. Germline loops: CDR1 GTSNPN, CDR2 SVGIG (reference sequence).

The CDR3 protein is CASSQDSSGRGRDTQYF. CDR3 nucleotides: TGCGCCAGCAGCCAAGATTCCAGCGGGAGGGGGAGAGATACGCAGTATTTT. The chain is built from TRBV4-3 and TRBJ2-3; 10 bases are shared with TRBD2. V lost 0 bases and J lost 5; bases outside the gene matches: 8. The CDR3 is 17 amino acids. CDR1 is LGHNA, CDR2 YSLEER, per germline.

J is TRBJ1-4 and V is TRBV25-1, with TRBD1 identical over 8 bases. Losses at the gene ends were 6 bases for V and 5 bases for J; bases not matched to a gene: 8. CDR1 and CDR2 from the germline V gene are MGHDK and SYGVNS. CDR3 length: 15 residues. The CDR3 bases are TGTGCCAGCAGCGACAGGGGCGAATCCAATGAAAAACTGTTTTTT. Encoded protein: CASSDRGESNEKLFF.

This sequence joins TRBV7-3 and TRBJ2-3; D is ambiguous. V was clipped by 0 bases and J by 4 bases, with 5 bases between them. The CDR3 loop spans 13 amino acids. CDR1 is SGHTA and CDR2 is FQGTGA in the germline V gene. CDR3 residues: CASSLTEPDTQYF. The CDR3 nucleotides read TGTGCCAGCAGCTTAACAGAACCAGATACGCAGTATTTT.

The rearrangement links TRBV4-1 to TRBJ2-2, with 9 bases lining up with TRBD2. With 1 base clipped from V and 15 bases from J, the junction kept 6 bases outside the gene matches. Germline V gene data show CDR1 as MGHRA and CDR2 as YSYEKL. The length of the CDR3 is 13 residues. CDR3 residues: CASSQVRLAEVFF. The CDR3 DNA reads TGCGCCAGCAGCCAAGTCCGACTAGCGGAAGTGTTTTTT.

J is TRBJ2-2 and V is TRBV27; no firm D call. V was pared by 5 bases and J by 0 bases, with 10 bases between. The CDR3 totals 15 residues. Germline V CDR1 and CDR2: MNHEY, SMNVEV (reference sequence). CDR3 coding DNA: TGTGCCAGCAGTAAGAGTATCGCGAACACCGGGGAGCTGTTTTTT. Its translation is CASSKSIANTGELFF.

The chain recombines TRBV27 with TRBJ2-7; 11 bases align to TRBD2. Germline V lookup: CDR1 MNHEY, CDR2 SMNVEV (reference sequence). The CDR3 is made up of 14 amino acids. V lost 3 bases to trimming and J lost 2 bases; unmatched junction nucleotides: 0. DNA of the CDR3: TGTGCCAGCAGTTTTAGCGGGAGGGCCTACGAGCAGTACTTC. This codes for CASSFSGRAYEQYF.

This clone was observed a few times. It may be a read error: a sequence one base away is much more abundant. The chain combines TRBV4-2 with TRBJ2-5; maybe TRBD2 (7 bases). Germline V gives CDR1 LGHNA, CDR2 YNFKEQ. The CDR3 has 17 residues. Trimming removed 1 base at V and 2 bases at J, with 17 bases between. In nucleotides, the CDR3 is TGTGCCAGCAGCCAAGGGGAGGGTGGCGGGACACAAGAGACCCAGTACTTC. Translating it yields CASSQGEGGGTQETQYF.

About this clone itself: A read error is possible here, since a much larger clone lies one base away. The chain couples TRBV7-8 to TRBJ2-5; the D is unclear. The V gene lost 5 bases and the J gene lost 1 base, with 5 bases spanning the gap. This CDR3 is built from 12 residues. The germline V gene encodes CDR1 SGHVS and CDR2 FQNEAQ. The CDR3 nucleotides read TGTGCCAGCAGCCCCAGCCAAGAGACCCAGTACTTC. Amino acid sequence: CASSPSQETQYF.

The chain carries TRBV2 and TRBJ2-1; 7 nucleotides agree with TRBD2. The V gene end was trimmed by 2 bases and the J gene end by 4 bases; junction bases not matched to a gene: 2. The CDR3 runs 14 residues. CDR1 is SNHLY and CDR2 is FYNNEI in the germline V gene. The DNA of the CDR3 is TGTGCCAGCAGTGAACTAGCGGCTTACAATGAGCAGTTCTTC. Its translation: CASSELAAYNEQFF.

This clone was seen at least ten times. The chain combines TRBV19 with TRBJ2-1; tentatively, D is TRBD1 (5 bases). V dropped 10 bases and J dropped 0 bases, with 13 bases sitting between them. The CDR3 sequence is 14 residues long. Germline values: CDR1 LNHDA, CDR2 SQIVND (reference sequence). CDR3 in amino acids: CATHDSSSYNEQFF. The CDR3 bases are TGTGCCACCCATGACAGCAGCTCCTACAATGAGCAGTTCTTC.

The rearrangement uses TRBV18 and TRBJ2-7; no firm D call. V lost 2 bases and J 6 bases, leaving 8 bases between the germline ends. The CDR3 has 12 residues. Looked up from germline, CDR1 is KGHSH and CDR2 is LQKENI. Here the CDR3 DNA reads TGTGCCAGCTCACCATCGGCCGGCGAGCAGTACTTC. As protein: CASSPSAGEQYF.

This clone was counted between two and nine times. J is TRBJ2-3 and V is TRBV9; 14 bases line up with TRBD2. The J segment lost 3 bases and the V segment lost 2 bases, leaving 5 bases of the junction unmatched. The germline gives CDR1 SGDLS, CDR2 YYNGEE. The CDR3 runs to 17 residues. Written as DNA, the CDR3 is TGTGCCAGCAGCGTGGGACTAGCGGGAGTTGTAACAGATACGCAGTATTTT. Its translation is CASSVGLAGVVTDTQYF.

Written as DNA, the CDR3 is TGCGCCAGCAGCTTCGGCAATAGACGGACTGAAGCTTTCTTT. This encodes CASSFGNRRTEAFF. The chain recombines TRBV5-1 with TRBJ1-1, with no clear D. This CDR3 is built from 14 residues. V lost 2 bases to trimming and J lost 5 bases, with 13 bases between them. The germline gives CDR1 SGHRS, CDR2 YFSETQ.

Note on this clone: A far more abundant clone sits one base away, making this likely a read error. The CDR3 protein is CASSGRLAGYAGGLFF. The CDR3 DNA is TGTGCCAGCAGTGGTCGACTAGCGGGATATGCCGGGGGGCTGTTTTTT. This rearrangement joins TRBV25-1 to TRBJ2-2; TRBD2 aligns across 11 bases. The CDR3 length is 16 residues. Looked up from germline, CDR1 is MGHDK and CDR2 is SYGVNS.

This clone was seen just once. The V call is TRBV10-3, the J call TRBJ1-1; 7 bases are a match to TRBD1. Germline V CDR1 and CDR2: ENHRY, SYGVKD. CDR3 length: 17 amino acids. The ends lost 3 bases at V and 3 bases at J; junction bases unmatched: 13. The CDR3 reads CAISEQGQGKGDTEAFF. The CDR3 nucleotides are TGTGCCATCAGTGAACAGGGGCAGGGTAAGGGGGACACTGAAGCTTTCTTT.

This clone occurred once. In DNA, the CDR3 is TGTGCCACCAGCAGAGGGGACAGGGGTGGGGCCAACGTCCTGACTTTC. Protein: CATSRGDRGGANVLTF. V usage is TRBV15 and J usage is TRBJ2-6, with 10 bases identical to TRBD1. CDR3 length equals 16 residues. CDR1 is LNHNV and CDR2 is YYDKDF in the germline V gene (reference sequence). V was pared by 1 base and J by 3 bases, with 0 bases of the junction left unmatched.

This chain connects TRBV5-4 to TRBJ1-1; a possible D gene is TRBD1 (5 bases). V gave up 4 bases and J gave up 3 bases, with 19 bases separating them. CDR3 length: 16 residues. Germline V gene lookup returns CDR1 SGHNT and CDR2 YYREEE (reference sequence). The CDR3, as DNA: TGTGCCAGCAGCCTGCGGGGCTTAATAGGGTACACTGAAGCTTTCTTT. Translating gives CASSLRGLIGYTEAFF.

This clone has at least ten counts. The same CDR3 is also encoded by other DNA sequences in this sample. The gene calls are TRBV5-1 and TRBJ2-7; 9 bases agree with TRBD1. The germline V gene encodes CDR1 SGHRS and CDR2 YFSETQ. The junction had 9 bases not matched to a gene; V was cut back by 3 bases and J by 5 bases. The CDR3 has 15 amino acids. CDR3 region: CASSSAGTGLNEQYF. CDR3 DNA: TGCGCCAGCAGCTCCGCCGGGACAGGGCTTAACGAGCAGTACTTC.

The chain is built from TRBV29-1 and TRBJ2-1; 12 bases fit TRBD2. Germline-derived CDR1 and CDR2 are SQVTM and ANQGSEA. There are 16 residues in the CDR3. V lost 8 bases to trimming and J lost 6 bases; unmatched junction nucleotides: 14. CDR3 nucleotide sequence: TGCAGCTTTTGGACTAGCGGGACCCTGCCATTCAATGAGCAGTTCTTC. Translation: CSFWTSGTLPFNEQFF.

As for this clone: This CDR3 is also generated by other DNA sequences in the sample. The rearrangement uses TRBV18 and TRBJ1-1; D possibly corresponds to TRBD1 (6 bases). CDR3 size: 12 residues. Looked up from germline, CDR1 is KGHSH and CDR2 is LQKENI. The V end was cut by 3 bases, the J end by 5 bases, with 7 bases between. CDR3 bases: TGTGCCAGCTCACCCGGACAGACTGAAGCTTTCTTT. Translation: CASSPGQTEAFF.

This clone was detected only a few times. The gene calls are TRBV4-2 and TRBJ1-6; 7 nucleotides line up with TRBD1. The V segment lost 0 bases and the J segment 6 bases; nucleotides outside the gene matches: 2. The CDR3 spans 15 residues. The germline V gene has CDR1 LGHNA and CDR2 YNFKEQ. The CDR3 nucleotides read TGTGCCAGCAGCCAAGATTGGGACAGTAATTCACCCCTCCACTTT. Amino acid sequence: CASSQDWDSNSPLHF.

The chain recombines TRBV5-1 with TRBJ2-2; 7 positions match TRBD1. Germline V CDR1 and CDR2: SGHRS, YFSETQ. J was trimmed by 7 bases and V by 4 bases; bases with no gene match: 13. The CDR3 runs 16 residues. CDR3 nucleotides: TGCGCCAGCAGCCCCCCTTTTAGGGGGCGAGGCGGGGAGCTGTTTTTT. Translating it yields CASSPPFRGRGGELFF. Variable domain in full (rest from reference TRBV5-1 and TRBJ2-2): KAGVTQTPRYLIKTRGQQVTLSCSPISGHRSVSWYQQTPGQGLQFLFEYFSETQRNKGNFPGRFSGRQFSNSRSEMNVSTLELGDSALYLCASSPPFRGRGGELFFGEGSRLTVL.

The V call is TRBV4-1, the J call TRBJ2-7; D gene ambiguous. Germline V gene lookup returns CDR1 MGHRA and CDR2 YSYEKL. Trimming took 4 bases from V and 0 from J, leaving 7 bases between them. This CDR3 has 13 residues. CDR3 in DNA: TGCGCCAGCAGCCCCGGCATCTCCTACGAGCAGTACTTC. Translated: CASSPGISYEQYF.